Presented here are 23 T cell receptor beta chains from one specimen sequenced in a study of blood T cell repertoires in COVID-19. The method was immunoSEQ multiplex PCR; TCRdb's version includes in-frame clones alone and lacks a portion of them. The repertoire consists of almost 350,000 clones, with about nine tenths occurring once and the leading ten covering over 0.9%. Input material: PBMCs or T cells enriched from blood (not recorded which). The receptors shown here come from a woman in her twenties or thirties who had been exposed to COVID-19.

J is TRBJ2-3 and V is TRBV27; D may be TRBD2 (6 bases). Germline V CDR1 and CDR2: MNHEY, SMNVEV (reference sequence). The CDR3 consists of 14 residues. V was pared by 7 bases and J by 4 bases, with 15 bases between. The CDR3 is CASTQWGEADTQYF. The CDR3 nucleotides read TGTGCCAGCACCCAATGGGGGGAAGCAGATACGCAGTATTTT.

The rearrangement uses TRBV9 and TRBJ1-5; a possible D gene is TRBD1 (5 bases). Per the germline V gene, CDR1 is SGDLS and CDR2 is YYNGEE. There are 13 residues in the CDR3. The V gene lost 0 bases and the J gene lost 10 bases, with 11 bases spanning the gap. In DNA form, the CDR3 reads TGTGCCAGCAGCGTAGGCAGGGATGGTCCCCAGCATTTT. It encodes CASSVGRDGPQHF.

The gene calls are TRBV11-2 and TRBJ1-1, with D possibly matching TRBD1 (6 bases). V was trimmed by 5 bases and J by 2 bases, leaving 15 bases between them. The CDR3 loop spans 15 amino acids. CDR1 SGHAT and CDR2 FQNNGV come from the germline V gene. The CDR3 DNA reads TGTGCCAGCAGCGTTCGCATAGGGGGTAACACTGAAGCTTTCTTT. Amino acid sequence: CASSVRIGGNTEAFF.

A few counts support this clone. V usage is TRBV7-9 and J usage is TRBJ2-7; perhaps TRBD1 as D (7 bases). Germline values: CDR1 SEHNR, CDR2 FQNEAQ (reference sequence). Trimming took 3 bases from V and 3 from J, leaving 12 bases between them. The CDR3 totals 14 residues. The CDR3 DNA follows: TGTGCCAGCAGCTTGACAGGGAGGATCTACGAGCAGTACTTC. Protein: CASSLTGRIYEQYF. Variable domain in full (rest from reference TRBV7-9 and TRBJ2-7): DTGVSQNPRHKITKRGQNVTFRCDPISEHNRLYWYRQTLGQGPEFLTYFQNEAQLEKSRLLSDRFSAERPKGSFSTLEIQRTEQGDSAMYLCASSLTGRIYEQYFGPGTRLTVT.

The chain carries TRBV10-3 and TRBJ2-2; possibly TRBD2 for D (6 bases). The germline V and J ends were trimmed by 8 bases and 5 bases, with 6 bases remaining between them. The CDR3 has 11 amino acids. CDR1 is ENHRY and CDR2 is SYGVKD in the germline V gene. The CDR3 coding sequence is TGTGCCATCGGGGGGACCGGGGAGCTGTTTTTT. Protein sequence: CAIGGTGELFF.

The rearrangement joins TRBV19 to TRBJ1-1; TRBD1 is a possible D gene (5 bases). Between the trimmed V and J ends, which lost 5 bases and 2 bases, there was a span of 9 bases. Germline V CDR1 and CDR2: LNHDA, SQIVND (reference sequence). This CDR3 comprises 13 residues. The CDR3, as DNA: TGTGCCAGTAGTTCACAGGTAAACACTGAAGCTTTCTTT. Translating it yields CASSSQVNTEAFF.

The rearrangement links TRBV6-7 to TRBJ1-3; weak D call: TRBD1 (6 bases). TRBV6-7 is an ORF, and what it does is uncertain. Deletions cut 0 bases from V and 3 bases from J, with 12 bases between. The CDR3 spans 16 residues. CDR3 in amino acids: CASSYSRGQRGNTIYF. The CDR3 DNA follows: TGTGCCAGCAGTTACTCACGAGGACAGCGTGGAAACACCATATATTTT.

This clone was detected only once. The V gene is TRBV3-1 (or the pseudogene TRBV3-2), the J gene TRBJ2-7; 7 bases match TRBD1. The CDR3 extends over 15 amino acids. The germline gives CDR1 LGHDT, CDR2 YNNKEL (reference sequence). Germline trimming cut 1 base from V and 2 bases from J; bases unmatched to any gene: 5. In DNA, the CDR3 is TGTGCCAGCAGCCAAGCGCCGACAGGGCCCTACGAGCAGTACTTC. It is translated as CASSQAPTGPYEQYF.

CDR3 residues: CASSYSPDSAGELFF. As DNA, the CDR3 is TGTGCCAGCAGTTACTCGCCGGACAGTGCCGGGGAGCTGTTTTTT. The rearrangement uses TRBV6-6 and TRBJ2-2; tentative D call: TRBD1 (6 bases). V shed 0 bases and J shed 6 bases, with 11 bases lying between them. The CDR3 extends over 15 amino acids. Germline V gene data show CDR1 as MNHNY and CDR2 as SVGAGI (reference sequence).

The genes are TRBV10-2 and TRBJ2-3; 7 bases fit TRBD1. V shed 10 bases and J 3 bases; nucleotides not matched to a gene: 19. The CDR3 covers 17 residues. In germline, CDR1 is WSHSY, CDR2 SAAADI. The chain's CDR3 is CATWTGLFGWGTDTQYF. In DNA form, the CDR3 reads TGCGCCACCTGGACAGGACTCTTCGGATGGGGGACAGATACGCAGTATTTT.

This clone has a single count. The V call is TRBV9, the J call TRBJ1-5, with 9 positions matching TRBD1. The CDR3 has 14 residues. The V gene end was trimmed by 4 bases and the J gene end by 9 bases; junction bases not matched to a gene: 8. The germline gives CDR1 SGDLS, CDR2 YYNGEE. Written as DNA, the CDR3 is TGTGCCAGCAGCCCCACCGGGACAGGGACGCCCCAGCATTTT. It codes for CASSPTGTGTPQHF.

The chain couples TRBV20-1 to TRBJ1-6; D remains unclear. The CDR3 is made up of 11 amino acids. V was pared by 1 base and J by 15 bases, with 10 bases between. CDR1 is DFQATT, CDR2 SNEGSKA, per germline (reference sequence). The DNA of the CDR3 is TGCAGTGCTAGAGGCCTCTTCGGCCTCCACTTT. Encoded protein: CSARGLFGLHF.

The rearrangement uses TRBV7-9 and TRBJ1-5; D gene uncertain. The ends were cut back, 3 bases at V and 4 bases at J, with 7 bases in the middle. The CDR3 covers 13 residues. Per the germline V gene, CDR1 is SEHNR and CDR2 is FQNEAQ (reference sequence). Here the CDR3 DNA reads TGTGCCAGCAGCTTTCTTCAGAATCAGCCCCAGCATTTT. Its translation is CASSFLQNQPQHF.

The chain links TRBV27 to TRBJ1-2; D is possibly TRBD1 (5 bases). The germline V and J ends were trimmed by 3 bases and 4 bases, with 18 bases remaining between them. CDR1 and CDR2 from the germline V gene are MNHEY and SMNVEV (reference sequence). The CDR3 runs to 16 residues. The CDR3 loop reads CASSFIDSLGGYGYTF. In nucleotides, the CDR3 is TGTGCCAGCAGTTTCATAGACAGCCTCGGGGGCTATGGCTACACCTTC.

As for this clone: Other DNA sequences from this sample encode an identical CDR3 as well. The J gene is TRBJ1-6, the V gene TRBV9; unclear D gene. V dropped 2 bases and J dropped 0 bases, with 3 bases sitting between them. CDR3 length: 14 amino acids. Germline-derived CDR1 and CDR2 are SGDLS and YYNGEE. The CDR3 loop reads CASSVSSYNSPLHF. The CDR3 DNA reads TGTGCCAGCAGCGTGAGCTCCTATAATTCACCCCTCCACTTT.

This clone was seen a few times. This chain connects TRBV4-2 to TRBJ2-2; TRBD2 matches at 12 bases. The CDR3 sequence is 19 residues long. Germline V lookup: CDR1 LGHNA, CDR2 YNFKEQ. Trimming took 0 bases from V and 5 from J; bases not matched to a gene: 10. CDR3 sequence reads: CASSQEALAGGIGTGELFF. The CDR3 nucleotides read TGTGCCAGCAGCCAAGAGGCGCTAGCGGGAGGGATAGGAACCGGGGAGCTGTTTTTT.

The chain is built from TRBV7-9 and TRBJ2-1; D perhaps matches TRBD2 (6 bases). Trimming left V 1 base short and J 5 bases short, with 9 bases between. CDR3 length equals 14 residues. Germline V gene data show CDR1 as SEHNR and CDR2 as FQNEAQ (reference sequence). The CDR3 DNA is TGTGCCAGCAGCTTAGGGGAGGTGAACAATGAGCAGTTCTTC. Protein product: CASSLGEVNNEQFF.

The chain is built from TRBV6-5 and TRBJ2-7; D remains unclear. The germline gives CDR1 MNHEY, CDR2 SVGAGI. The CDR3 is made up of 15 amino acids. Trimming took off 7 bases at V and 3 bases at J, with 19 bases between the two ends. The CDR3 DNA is TGTGCCAGCATGGCATACCGTGCTCCCGTCTACGAGCAGTACTTC. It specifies CASMAYRAPVYEQYF.

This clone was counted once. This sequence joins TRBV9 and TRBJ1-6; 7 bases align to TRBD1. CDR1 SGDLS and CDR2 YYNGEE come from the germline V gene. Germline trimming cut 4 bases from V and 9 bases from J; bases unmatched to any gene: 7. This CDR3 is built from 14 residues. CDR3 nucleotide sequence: TGTGCCAGCAGCCAGACAGGGTCAGGTTCACCCCTCCACTTT. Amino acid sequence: CASSQTGSGSPLHF.

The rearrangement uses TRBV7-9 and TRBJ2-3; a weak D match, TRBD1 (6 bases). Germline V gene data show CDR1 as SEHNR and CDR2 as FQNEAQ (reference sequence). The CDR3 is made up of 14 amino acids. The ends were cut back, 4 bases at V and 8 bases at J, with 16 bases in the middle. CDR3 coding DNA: TGTGCCAGCAGCTCGGGACACCCGGCCTTTACGCAGTATTTT. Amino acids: CASSSGHPAFTQYF.

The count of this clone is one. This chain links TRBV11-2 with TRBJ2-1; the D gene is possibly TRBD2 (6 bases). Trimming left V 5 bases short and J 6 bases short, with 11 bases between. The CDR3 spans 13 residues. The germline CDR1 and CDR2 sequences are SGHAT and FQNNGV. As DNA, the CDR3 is TGTGCCAGCAGCGCCGGGACTGCCAATGAGCAGTTCTTC. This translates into CASSAGTANEQFF.

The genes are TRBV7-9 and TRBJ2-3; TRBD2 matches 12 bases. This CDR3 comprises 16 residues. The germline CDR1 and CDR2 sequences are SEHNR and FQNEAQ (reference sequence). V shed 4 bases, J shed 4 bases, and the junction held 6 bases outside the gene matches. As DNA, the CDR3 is TGTGCCAGCAGCTCGAGGACTAGCGGGAACCCAGATACGCAGTATTTT. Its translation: CASSSRTSGNPDTQYF.

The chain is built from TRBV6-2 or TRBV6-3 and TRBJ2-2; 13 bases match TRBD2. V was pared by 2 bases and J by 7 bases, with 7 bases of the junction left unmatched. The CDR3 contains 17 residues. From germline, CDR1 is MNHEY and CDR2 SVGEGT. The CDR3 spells CASSYPTLAGGIGELFF. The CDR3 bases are TGTGCCAGCAGTTACCCGACACTAGCGGGAGGGATCGGGGAGCTGTTTTTT.